Below, 23 T cell receptor beta chains from the same sample are listed, as sequenced in a study of CD8 T cells in ankylosing spondylitis. General study points: Seemingly characteristic of ankylosing spondylitis blood was a TCR beta motif consisting of about 8 highly homologous variants.

No antigen is known for these receptors. In TCRdb, the 5' RACE reads were re-called with MiXCR into one record per CDR3 protein. The table has fewer than 650,000 distinct CDR3 sequences, roughly 12% seen once; the top ten hold around 6.8%. What was sequenced was blood, either unsorted or a sorted T cell fraction (not recorded which). These receptors were obtained from a male donor with ankylosing spondylitis.

This clonotype has only a few counts. The rearrangement uses TRBV7-8 and TRBJ1-2; TRBD1 might be the D (6 bases). The V and J ends lost 5 bases and 8 bases respectively, with 12 bases between them. The CDR3 covers 12 residues. The germline V gene has CDR1 SGHVS and CDR2 FQNEAQ. The CDR3 coding sequence is TGTGCCAGCAGCCCTCAGGGGCTGGGCTACACCTTC. This encodes CASSPQGLGYTF. The whole variable domain, filled in from reference TRBV7-8 and TRBJ1-2, reads GAGVSQSPRYKVAKRGQDVALRCDPISGHVSLFWYQQALGQGPEFLTYFQNEAQLDKSGLPSDRFFAERPEGSVSTLKIQRTQQEDSAVYLCASSPQGLGYTFGSGTRLTVV.

This clonotype turned up a few times. The V and J genes are TRBV9 and TRBJ2-1, with 9 bases aligning to TRBD2. The CDR3 totals 16 residues. CDR1 is SGDLS and CDR2 is YYNGEE in the germline V gene. V was pared by 0 bases and J by 1 base, with 2 bases of the junction left unmatched. CDR3 nucleotides: TGTGCCAGCAGCGTAGGCGGGGGGGCGTCCTACAATGAGCAGTTCTTC. Its translation: CASSVGGGASYNEQFF.

The chain employs TRBV29-1 and TRBJ1-2, with 10 nucleotides matching TRBD1. CDR1 is SQVTM and CDR2 is ANQGSEA in the germline V gene. The CDR3 totals 13 residues. With 4 bases clipped from V and 6 bases from J, the junction kept 5 bases outside the gene matches. DNA of the CDR3: TGCAGCGTTGGACTAGGGACAGGGGATGGCTACACCTTC. This codes for CSVGLGTGDGYTF.

V usage is TRBV6-1 and J usage is TRBJ2-7; D possibly uses TRBD1 or TRBD2 (6 bases each). The germline CDR1 and CDR2 sequences are MNHNS and SASEGT. The length of the CDR3 is 12 residues. Trimming shortened V by 4 bases and J by 7 bases, and 11 bases separated the two germline ends. This CDR3 reads CASSGTGREQYV. The CDR3, as DNA: TGTGCCAGCAGTGGAACAGGGAGGGAGCAGTACGTC.

This clonotype appeared a few times. The gene calls are TRBV2 and TRBJ2-2; D remains unclear. Germline values: CDR1 SNHLY, CDR2 FYNNEI. Trimming took 4 bases from V and 3 from J, leaving 9 bases between them. This CDR3 is 14 amino acids long. The CDR3 loop reads CASSVRAHTGELFF. CDR3 coding DNA: TGTGCCAGCAGTGTAAGAGCGCACACCGGGGAGCTGTTTTTT.

The chain joins TRBV9 to TRBJ2-2; unclear D gene. The CDR3 totals 13 residues. Germline CDR1 and CDR2: SGDLS and YYNGEE. V shed 0 bases and J shed 6 bases, with 6 bases lying between them. The CDR3 loop reads CASSVGDAGELFF. The CDR3 nucleotides read TGTGCCAGCAGCGTAGGTGACGCCGGGGAGCTGTTTTTT.

The V gene is TRBV7-9, the J gene TRBJ2-5, with D possibly matching TRBD2 (6 bases). The CDR3 is 14 amino acids. Between the trimmed V and J ends, which lost 3 bases and 4 bases, there was a span of 12 bases. Germline CDR1 reads SEHNR; CDR2 reads FQNEAQ (reference sequence). The CDR3 region has the DNA TGTGCCAGCAGCTTCCCGACCGGGGGAGAGACCCAGTACTTC. It yields the protein CASSFPTGGETQYF.

This clonotype was counted between two and nine times. The V and J genes are TRBV29-1 and TRBJ1-2; D gene ambiguous. This CDR3 has 12 amino acids. Trimming stripped 6 bases from V and 7 bases from J, with 15 bases between. Per germline, CDR1 SQVTM and CDR2 ANQGSEA. CDR3 in DNA: TGCAGCGTAGCGGGCAGGTTTGGTGGCTACACCTTC. Amino acid sequence: CSVAGRFGGYTF.

This clonotype was detected a few times. The gene calls are TRBV20-1 and TRBJ2-2, with TRBD2 identical over 11 bases. Germline CDR1 reads DFQATT; CDR2 reads SNEGSKA (reference sequence). The V and J ends lost 3 bases and 1 base, in that order; junction bases with no gene match: 13. The CDR3 extends over 19 amino acids. CDR3 DNA sequence: TGCAGTGCTAGGCCCAAGGCCCGAACTAGCGGGAGGAACACCGGGGAGCTGTTTTTT. This codes for CSARPKARTSGRNTGELFF.

The CDR3, as DNA: TGCGCCAGCAGTGAACCGGCGGAGATATCGTTCTTC. Its protein is CASSEPAEISFF. J is TRBJ2-1 and V is TRBV10-2; the D is unclear. Germline CDR1 WSHSY, CDR2 SAAADI. The germline V and J ends were trimmed by 3 bases and 15 bases, with 15 bases remaining between them. The CDR3 is made up of 12 amino acids.

In its sample, this clonotype was seen a few times. This chain joins TRBV20-1 and TRBJ2-5; D possibly corresponds to TRBD1 (5 bases). V was shortened by 1 base and J by 5 bases, with 17 bases between the two germline ends. Germline assignment: CDR1 DFQATT and CDR2 SNEGSKA (reference sequence). This CDR3 is built from 15 residues. The CDR3: CSARGARGNGETQYF. The CDR3 DNA reads as TGCAGTGCTAGAGGGGCTAGGGGAAATGGGGAGACCCAGTACTTC.

The chain has TRBV20-1 and TRBJ2-5, with D hard to call. The CDR3 covers 11 residues. The ends were cut back, 2 bases at V and 1 base at J, with 2 bases in the middle. CDR1 and CDR2 (germline): DFQATT, SNEGSKA (reference sequence). CDR3 protein: CSARPQETQYF. In DNA form, the CDR3 reads TGCAGTGCTAGACCCCAAGAGACCCAGTACTTC.

This clonotype was detected many times. The chain is built from TRBV29-1 and TRBJ1-1, with no clear D. The CDR3 is 13 amino acids. V lost 3 bases and J 3 bases, leaving 11 bases between the germline ends. Germline loops: CDR1 SQVTM, CDR2 ANQGSEA. The CDR3 DNA reads TGCAGCGTTGAGAAAAGGGAGGACACTGAAGCTTTCTTT. It specifies CSVEKREDTEAFF.

In this sample, this clonotype turned up a few times. The CDR3 bases are TGCAGTGCTCGGAGAGCAACTAATGAAAAACTGTTTTTT. Encoded protein: CSARRATNEKLFF. This chain joins TRBV20-1 and TRBJ1-4; D is undetermined. The ends were cut back, 5 bases at V and 0 bases at J, with 7 bases in the middle. Per the germline V gene, CDR1 is DFQATT and CDR2 is SNEGSKA (reference sequence). CDR3 size: 13 residues.

This clonotype was recorded a few times. V gene TRBV7-2 combines with J gene TRBJ1-1; D ambiguous. In germline, CDR1 is SGHTA, CDR2 FQGNSA. The CDR3 runs to 15 residues. Trimming removed 1 base from V and 1 base from J, with 10 bases in between. The CDR3 is CASSLVGSGNTEAFF. CDR3 DNA: TGTGCCAGCAGCTTAGTAGGTTCGGGGAACACTGAAGCTTTCTTT.

The chain carries TRBV7-2 and TRBJ2-1; the D is unclear. The CDR3 extends over 15 amino acids. V dropped 5 bases and J dropped 0 bases, with 11 bases sitting between them. The V gene's germline CDR1 is SGHTA and CDR2 FQGNSA. In DNA form, the CDR3 reads TGTGCCAGCAGCGCAGAAGCTAGCTCCTACAATGAGCAGTTCTTC. This gives the protein CASSAEASSYNEQFF.

In nucleotides, the CDR3 is TGTGCCAGCAGGTTTGACGCGTGGGCTCAGCCCCAGCATTTT. It translates to CASRFDAWAQPQHF. The gene calls are TRBV27 and TRBJ1-5; D is uncertain. Germline V gene data show CDR1 as MNHEY and CDR2 as SMNVEV (reference sequence). Trimming shortened V by 6 bases and J by 6 bases, and 15 bases separated the two germline ends. This CDR3 has 14 amino acids.

This clonotype was seen at least ten times. This sequence joins TRBV29-1 and TRBJ2-1, with TRBD1 matching over 7 bases. The V and J ends lost 7 bases and 8 bases, in that order; junction bases with no gene match: 8. The germline CDR1 and CDR2 sequences are SQVTM and ANQGSEA. The CDR3 is 12 amino acids. CDR3 sequence: CSARGGWYEQFF. The CDR3 DNA reads TGCAGCGCCAGAGGGGGCTGGTATGAGCAGTTCTTC.

This clonotype has a handful of counts. This chain connects TRBV6-1 to TRBJ2-5; 10 bases are a match to TRBD2. Germline assignment: CDR1 MNHNS and CDR2 SASEGT. V shed 1 base and J 5 bases; nucleotides not matched to a gene: 13. The CDR3 is 18 residues long. The CDR3 nucleotides are TGTGCCAGCAGTGAAGGAGCGGGGCTAGCGGGAGTTGGGGAGACCCAGTACTTC. Translated, it gives CASSEGAGLAGVGETQYF.

This clonotype was seen a handful of times. Written as DNA, the CDR3 is TGTGCCAGCAGTTTATTGGGGTTCGGTGGCTACACCTTC. It is translated as CASSLLGFGGYTF. This chain links TRBV27 with TRBJ1-2; no clear D gene. This CDR3 has 13 residues. Germline V CDR1 and CDR2: MNHEY, SMNVEV (reference sequence). Trimming took off 1 base at V and 7 bases at J, with 10 bases between the two ends.

For the CDR3, the DNA is TGTGCCACCAGCAGAGGACTAGCGGGAAGCACCGGGGAGCTGTTTTTT. Protein: CATSRGLAGSTGELFF. The genes are TRBV15 and TRBJ2-2, with 11 bases fitting TRBD2. The CDR3 is 16 amino acids. Unmatched junction bases numbered 2, after V lost 1 base and J lost 4 bases. Germline CDR1 reads LNHNV; CDR2 reads YYDKDF (reference sequence).

This clonotype was seen at least ten times. The gene calls are TRBV27 and TRBJ2-1; 7 nucleotides agree with TRBD2. CDR1 and CDR2 (germline): MNHEY, SMNVEV (reference sequence). The CDR3 covers 16 residues. Trimming took 5 bases from V and 0 from J; bases not matched to a gene: 7. The CDR3 sequence: CASSLRDYYSYNEQFF. As DNA, the CDR3 is TGTGCCAGCAGTCTCCGGGACTACTACTCCTACAATGAGCAGTTCTTC.

This clonotype was observed a few times. In DNA form, the CDR3 reads TGTGCCAGCAGCCAATCAGAGGGACGGAGAATCTACACCTTC. Amino acids: CASSQSEGRRIYTF. This chain connects TRBV3-1 to TRBJ1-2; maybe TRBD1 (5 bases). The V end was cut by 2 bases, the J end by 10 bases, with 17 bases between. The CDR3 spans 14 residues. The germline CDR1 and CDR2 sequences are LGHDT and YNNKEL (reference sequence).